This T cell receptor beta chain derives from a study of blood T cell repertoires in COVID-19. Background on the study: T cells, B-cell-depleted T cells, or PBMCs supplied cDNA or gDNA.

The CDR3 contains 13 residues. V dropped 4 bases and J dropped 4 bases, with 9 bases sitting between them. Germline V gives CDR1 SGHRS, CDR2 YFSETQ. Notes on this clone: This CDR3 is also generated by other DNA sequences in the sample.

Membership in each cohort depended on participant-reported clinical history. Symptom resolution, clearance, or two negative PCRs marked donors in Cohort 3 as recovered. Original handling: For nucleated cells, counts were estimated from reference gene primer amplification. TCRdb keeps only in-frame clones here, not all; method: immunoSEQ multiplex PCR. For V, J and clone size, that table is used; D and trimming come from the DNA. Of roughly 200,000 clones detected, approximately 85% appear once; the ten largest clones hold 6.2%. This sequence joins TRBV5-1 and TRBJ1-5; D remains ambiguous. What was sequenced was PBMCs or T cells enriched from blood (not recorded which). This TCR came from a man in his forties who had recovered from COVID-19. CDR3 region: CASSLDGNQPQHF. The CDR3 region has the DNA TGCGCCAGCAGCCTGGACGGGAATCAGCCCCAGCATTTT.